A selection of T cell receptor beta chains follows, all from one sample in a study of cytomegalovirus exposure and HLA in healthy donors. TCRdb keeps only in-frame clones here, not all; method: immunoSEQ multiplex PCR. Seen here are roughly 130,000 clones, 70% to 90% observed once, and the top ten hold under 2%. Sequenced: PBMCs. Receptors originate from a boy between 10 and 17 years old in good health and CMV-seronegative. Each CDR3 is given with its conserved first and last residue. The D gene is left open where the match is weak. Only some rows state a clone size, as once, few, many or a class for expanded clones.

d_call j_call cdr3_length v_call clone_size cdr3_aa cdr3_nt
- TRBJ1-2 13 TRBV14 - CASSQTAGYGYTF TGTGCCAGCAGCCAAACAGCAGGCTATGGCTACACCTTC
- TRBJ1-2 13 TRBV4-3 - CASSQDRGWGYTF TGCGCCAGCAGCCAAGATCGGGGTTGGGGCTACACCTTC
- TRBJ1-2 14 TRBV5-8 - CASSLEQGLDGYTF TGTGCCAGCAGCTTGGAACAGGGATTGGACGGCTACACCTTC
- TRBJ2-1 13 TRBV7-6 - CASSVRGYNEQFF TGTGCCAGCAGCGTACGGGGGTACAATGAGCAGTTCTTC
TRBD2 TRBJ2-2 15 TRBV2 - CASRFVTGGAGELFF TGTGCCAGCAGATTTGTGACGGGGGGGGCCGGGGAGCTGTTTTTT
- TRBJ2-1 10 TRBV10-1 - CASSPKAQFF TGCGCCAGCAGCCCCAAAGCTCAGTTCTTC
- TRBJ2-6 14 TRBV4-1 few CASSPTSGANVLTF TGCGCCAGCAGCCCGACATCTGGGGCCAACGTCCTGACTTTC
- TRBJ2-2 13 TRBV14 - CASSPTGAGELFF TGTGCCAGCAGCCCTACGGGGGCCGGGGAGCTGTTTTTT
TRBD2 TRBJ2-1 15 TRBV7-9 - CASSLASGTYNEQFF TGTGCCAGCAGCTTAGCTAGCGGGACCTACAATGAGCAGTTCTTC
TRBD1 TRBJ2-5 15 TRBV18 - CASSHRDRGLETQYF TGTGCCAGCTCACACCGGGACAGGGGGCTAGAGACCCAGTACTTC
TRBD1 TRBJ1-2 14 TRBV10-2 - CASSPGQGASGYTF TGCGCCAGCAGTCCGGGGCAGGGGGCTAGTGGCTACACCTTC
- TRBJ1-2 15 TRBV28 - CASRWTGRTNYGYTF TGTGCCAGCAGATGGACCGGGAGGACTAACTATGGCTACACCTTC
TRBD1 TRBJ1-1 16 TRBV18 - CASSPEEQGAGTEAFF TGTGCCAGCTCACCCGAGGAACAGGGGGCTGGGACTGAAGCTTTCTTT
- TRBJ1-4 14 TRBV6-1 few CASSERLPNEKLFF TGTGCCAGCAGTGAACGACTGCCTAATGAAAAACTGTTTTTT
TRBD2 TRBJ2-7 13 TRBV25-1 - CASSSPGLYEQYF TGTGCCAGCTCTTCACCGGGACTATACGAGCAGTACTTC
TRBD2 TRBJ2-3 13 TRBV5-6 once CASSGGLADTQYF TGTGCCAGCAGCGGGGGACTAGCAGATACGCAGTATTTT
- TRBJ2-3 15 TRBV4-1 - CASSQTYSGSYTQYF TGCGCCAGCAGCCAAACCTACTCCGGGTCCTATACGCAGTATTTT
- TRBJ1-2 12 TRBV30 - CAWREDPRCYTF TGTGCCTGGAGGGAGGACCCTCGATGTTACACCTTC
- TRBJ2-1 14 TRBV10-3 - CAISEADRYNEQFF TGTGCCATCAGTGAGGCCGACAGATACAATGAGCAGTTCTTC
- TRBJ2-2 12 TRBV5-1 - CASRLGNGELFF TGCGCCAGCCGACTAGGGAACGGGGAGCTGTTTTTT
TRBD2 TRBJ2-1 15 TRBV6-4 - CASSATGGGADEQFF TGTGCCAGCAGTGCTACTGGCGGGGGGGCCGATGAGCAGTTCTTC
- TRBJ1-1 13 TRBV6-1 - CASSQEGNTEAFF TGTGCCAGCAGCCAGGAGGGAAACACTGAAGCTTTCTTT
TRBD2 TRBJ2-7 15 TRBV7-3 once CASSLSASGGGEQYF TGTGCCAGCAGCTTAAGCGCTAGCGGGGGTGGCGAGCAGTACTTC
TRBD2 TRBJ2-3 16 TRBV7-9 - CASSTQRTRNTDTQYF TGTGCCAGCAGCACCCAGCGGACTAGAAACACAGATACGCAGTATTTT
- TRBJ1-6 14 TRBV30 - CAWSYVRDYSPLHF TGTGCCTGGAGTTATGTCAGGGACTATTCACCCCTCCACTTT
TRBD2 TRBJ2-2 14 TRBV19 - CASSSGGVTGELFF TGTGCCAGTAGTAGCGGGGGGGTGACCGGGGAGCTGTTTTTT
- TRBJ1-5 13 TRBV4-1 once CASSQDQMQPQHF TGCGCCAGCAGCCAAGACCAGATGCAGCCCCAGCATTTT
TRBD1 TRBJ1-2 14 TRBV6-5 - CASSYKQGDSGYTF TGTGCCAGCAGTTACAAACAGGGGGATTCTGGCTACACCTTC
- TRBJ2-7 17 TRBV4-3 - CASSQERADAENYEQYF TGCGCCAGCAGCCAAGAACGAGCGGACGCCGAAAACTACGAGCAGTACTTC
- TRBJ2-7 12 TRBV7-3 once CASSFEGHEQYF TGTGCCAGCAGCTTCGAGGGCCACGAGCAGTACTTC
- TRBJ1-2 15 TRBV6-1 - CASRPSAGGPAGYTF TGTGCCAGCAGGCCTTCGGCGGGGGGGCCGGCGGGCTACACCTTC
TRBD1 TRBJ1-1 14 TRBV6-5 - CASSADRGDTEAFF TGTGCCAGCAGCGCCGACAGGGGTGACACTGAAGCTTTCTTT
- TRBJ1-1 13 TRBV2 - CASSVEQTDEAFF TGTGCCAGCAGTGTTGAACAAACAGACGAAGCTTTCTTT
TRBD2 TRBJ2-2 15 TRBV5-5 - CASRTPGRDTGELFF TGTGCCAGCAGGACTCCAGGGAGGGACACCGGGGAGCTGTTTTTT
TRBD1 TRBJ1-6 12 TRBV5-4 once CATGQGGSPLHF TGTGCCACAGGACAGGGCGGTTCACCCCTCCACTTT
- TRBJ2-7 14 TRBV4-1 - CASSQVWGPYEQYF TGCGCCAGCAGCCAAGTTTGGGGCCCCTACGAGCAGTACTTC
TRBD1 TRBJ1-1 18 TRBV14 - CASSQVNRGAGRNTEAFF TGTGCCAGCAGCCAAGTTAACAGGGGTGCGGGTCGGAACACTGAAGCTTTCTTT
TRBD2 TRBJ2-2 15 TRBV30 once CAWRVGRGGTGELFF TGTGCCTGGAGGGTCGGGCGGGGAGGGACCGGGGAGCTGTTTTTT
TRBD1 TRBJ1-5 17 TRBV19 - CASSLPGLGTGHQPQHF TGTGCCAGTAGTTTACCCGGCCTCGGGACAGGGCATCAGCCCCAGCATTTT
- TRBJ1-1 15 TRBV4-3 - CASSQRGAGNTEAFF TGCGCCAGCAGCCAAAGGGGAGCGGGGAACACTGAAGCTTTCTTT
- TRBJ1-5 16 TRBV27 - CASRTVGQYSNQPQHF TGTGCCAGCAGAACCGTAGGACAGTATAGCAATCAGCCCCAGCATTTT
- TRBJ1-5 13 TRBV19 - CATRDFSNQPQHF TGTGCCACCCGGGACTTTAGCAATCAGCCCCAGCATTTT